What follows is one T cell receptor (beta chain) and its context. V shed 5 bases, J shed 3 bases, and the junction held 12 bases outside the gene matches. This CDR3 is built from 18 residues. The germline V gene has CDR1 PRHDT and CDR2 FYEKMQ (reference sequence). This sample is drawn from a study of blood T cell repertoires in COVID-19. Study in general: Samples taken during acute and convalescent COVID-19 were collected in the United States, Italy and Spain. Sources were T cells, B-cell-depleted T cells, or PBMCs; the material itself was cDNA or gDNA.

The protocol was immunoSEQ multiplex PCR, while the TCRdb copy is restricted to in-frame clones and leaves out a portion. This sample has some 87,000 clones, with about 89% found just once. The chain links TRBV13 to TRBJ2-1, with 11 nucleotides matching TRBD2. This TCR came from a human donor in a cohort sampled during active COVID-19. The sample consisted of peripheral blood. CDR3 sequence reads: CASSVVGRGLAVYNEQFF. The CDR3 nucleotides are TGTGCCAGCAGCGTAGTTGGCCGGGGACTAGCGGTCTACAATGAGCAGTTCTTC.